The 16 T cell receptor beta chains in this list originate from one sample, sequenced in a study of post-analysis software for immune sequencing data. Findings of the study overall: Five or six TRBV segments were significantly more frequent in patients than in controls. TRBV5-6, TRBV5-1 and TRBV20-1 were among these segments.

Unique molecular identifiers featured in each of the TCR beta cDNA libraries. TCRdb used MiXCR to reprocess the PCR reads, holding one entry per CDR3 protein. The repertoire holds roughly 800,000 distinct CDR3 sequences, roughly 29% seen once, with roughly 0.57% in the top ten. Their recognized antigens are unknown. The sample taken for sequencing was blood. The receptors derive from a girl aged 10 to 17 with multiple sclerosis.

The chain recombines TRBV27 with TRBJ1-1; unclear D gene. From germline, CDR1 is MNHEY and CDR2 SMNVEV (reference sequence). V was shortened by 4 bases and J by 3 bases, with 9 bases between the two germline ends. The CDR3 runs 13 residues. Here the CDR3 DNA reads TGTGCCAGCAGTTCCGGACGGTACACTGAAGCTTTCTTT. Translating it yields CASSSGRYTEAFF.

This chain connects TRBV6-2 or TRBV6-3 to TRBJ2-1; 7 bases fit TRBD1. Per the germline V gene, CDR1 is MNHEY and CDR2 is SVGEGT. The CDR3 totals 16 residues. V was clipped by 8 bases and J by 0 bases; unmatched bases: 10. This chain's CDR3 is CASLSPTGSSYNEQFF. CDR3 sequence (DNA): TGTGCCAGCTTAAGCCCGACAGGGAGCTCCTACAATGAGCAGTTCTTC.

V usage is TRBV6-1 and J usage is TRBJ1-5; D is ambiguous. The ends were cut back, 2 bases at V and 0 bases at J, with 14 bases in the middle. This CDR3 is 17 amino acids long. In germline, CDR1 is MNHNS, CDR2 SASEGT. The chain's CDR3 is CASSERRRVYSNQPQHF. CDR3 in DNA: TGTGCCAGCAGTGAACGGAGGAGGGTGTATAGCAATCAGCCCCAGCATTTT.

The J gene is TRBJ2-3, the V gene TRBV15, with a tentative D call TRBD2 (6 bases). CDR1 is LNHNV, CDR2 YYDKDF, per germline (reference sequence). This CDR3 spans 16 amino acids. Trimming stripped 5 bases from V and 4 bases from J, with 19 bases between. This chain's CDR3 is CATSSLGAGSSDTQYF. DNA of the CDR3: TGTGCCACCAGCTCCCTCGGGGCGGGGAGCTCAGATACGCAGTATTTT.

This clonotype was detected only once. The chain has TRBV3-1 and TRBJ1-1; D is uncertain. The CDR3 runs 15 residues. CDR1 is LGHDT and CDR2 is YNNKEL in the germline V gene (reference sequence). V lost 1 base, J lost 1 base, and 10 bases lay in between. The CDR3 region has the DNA TGTGCCAGCAGCCAAGCTGACTCTCGGAACACTGAAGCTTTCTTT. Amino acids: CASSQADSRNTEAFF.

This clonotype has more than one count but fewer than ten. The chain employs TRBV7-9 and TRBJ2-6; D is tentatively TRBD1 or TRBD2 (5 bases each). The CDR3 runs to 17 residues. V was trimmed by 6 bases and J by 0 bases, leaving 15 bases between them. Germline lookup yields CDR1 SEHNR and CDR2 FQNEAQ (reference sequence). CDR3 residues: CASSLGTPASGANVLTF. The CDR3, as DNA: TGTGCCAGCAGTTTGGGGACCCCGGCCTCTGGGGCCAACGTCCTGACTTTC.

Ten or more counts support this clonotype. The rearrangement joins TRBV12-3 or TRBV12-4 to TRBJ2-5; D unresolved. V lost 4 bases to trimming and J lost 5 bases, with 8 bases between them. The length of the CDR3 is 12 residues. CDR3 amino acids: CASSYVAETQYF. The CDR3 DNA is TGTGCCAGCAGTTACGTGGCCGAGACCCAGTACTTC.

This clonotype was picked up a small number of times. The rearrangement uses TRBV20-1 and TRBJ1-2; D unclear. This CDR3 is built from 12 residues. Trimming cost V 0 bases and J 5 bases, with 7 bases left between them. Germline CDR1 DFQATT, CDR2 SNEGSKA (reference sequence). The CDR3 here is CSARDRMYGYTF. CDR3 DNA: TGCAGTGCTAGAGATCGGATGTATGGCTACACCTTC.

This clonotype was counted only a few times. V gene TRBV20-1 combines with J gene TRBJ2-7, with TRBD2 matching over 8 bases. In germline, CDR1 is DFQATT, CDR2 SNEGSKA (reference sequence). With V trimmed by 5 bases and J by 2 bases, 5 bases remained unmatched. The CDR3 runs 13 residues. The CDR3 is CSAQAGGTYEQYF. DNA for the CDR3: TGCAGTGCTCAGGCGGGGGGCACCTACGAGCAGTACTTC.

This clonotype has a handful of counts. The CDR3 spells CASSELPGRGYTF. The CDR3 region has the DNA TGTGCCAGCAGTGAACTCCCTGGTCGAGGCTACACCTTC. This chain links TRBV6-1 with TRBJ1-2; D ambiguous. CDR3 length equals 13 residues. Trimming shortened V by 2 bases and J by 8 bases, and 12 bases separated the two germline ends. Germline V lookup: CDR1 MNHNS, CDR2 SASEGT.

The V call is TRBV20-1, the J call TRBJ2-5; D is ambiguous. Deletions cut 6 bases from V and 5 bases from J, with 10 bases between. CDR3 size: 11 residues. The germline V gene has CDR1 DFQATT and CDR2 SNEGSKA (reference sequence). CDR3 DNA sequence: TGCAGTGCCGGGCGAGCGGAGACCCAGTACTTC. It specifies CSAGRAETQYF.

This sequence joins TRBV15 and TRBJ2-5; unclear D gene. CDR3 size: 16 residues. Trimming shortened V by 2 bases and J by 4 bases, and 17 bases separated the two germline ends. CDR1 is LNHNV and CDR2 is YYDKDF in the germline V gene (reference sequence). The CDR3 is CATSRKFSDRRETQYF. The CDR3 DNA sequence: TGTGCCACCAGCAGAAAGTTCAGCGATCGCCGAGAGACCCAGTACTTC.

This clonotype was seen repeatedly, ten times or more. The CDR3: CASSSGTSGRSADTQYF. The CDR3 DNA sequence: TGTGCCAGCAGTTCAGGGACTAGCGGGAGGTCGGCAGATACGCAGTATTTT. The rearrangement links TRBV28 to TRBJ2-3; 15 positions agree with TRBD2. This CDR3 has 17 residues. Germline-derived CDR1 and CDR2 are MDHEN and SYDVKM. The V segment lost 4 bases and the J segment 4 bases; nucleotides outside the gene matches: 6.

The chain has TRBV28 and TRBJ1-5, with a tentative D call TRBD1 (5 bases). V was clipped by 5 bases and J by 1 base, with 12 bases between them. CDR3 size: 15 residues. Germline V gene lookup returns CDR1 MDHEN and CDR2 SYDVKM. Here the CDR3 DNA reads TGTGCCAGCAGTGTAGTAGGGGCGAGCAATCAGCCCCAGCATTTT. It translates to CASSVVGASNQPQHF. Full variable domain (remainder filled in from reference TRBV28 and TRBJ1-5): DVKVTQSSRYLVKRTGEKVFLECVQDMDHENMFWYRQDPGLGLRLIYFSYDVKMKEKGDIPEGYSVSREKKERFSLILESASTNQTSMYLCASSVVGASNQPQHFGDGTRLSIL.

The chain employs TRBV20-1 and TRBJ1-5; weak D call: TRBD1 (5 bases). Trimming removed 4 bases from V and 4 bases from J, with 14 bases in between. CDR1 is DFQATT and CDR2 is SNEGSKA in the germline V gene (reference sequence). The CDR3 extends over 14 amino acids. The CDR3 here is CSAKRQTPNQPQHF. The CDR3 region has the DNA TGCAGTGCTAAAAGACAGACACCTAATCAGCCCCAGCATTTT.

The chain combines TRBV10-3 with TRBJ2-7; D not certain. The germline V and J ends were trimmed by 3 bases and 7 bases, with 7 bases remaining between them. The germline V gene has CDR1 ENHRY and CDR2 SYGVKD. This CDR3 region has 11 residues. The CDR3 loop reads CAISDPNEQYF. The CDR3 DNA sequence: TGTGCCATCAGTGACCCCAATGAGCAGTACTTC.